Presented here are 28 T cell receptor beta chains from one specimen sequenced in a study of blood T cells in healthy people across ages. Alongside a J-beta primer mix, a sample-barcoded 5' primer served in a second PCR lasting 7 to 11 cycles. Each CDR3 protein is one row after TCRdb ran MiXCR on the 5' RACE reads. The data contain some 920,000 distinct CDR3 sequences, 51% of them seen just once; the ten biggest clones take up about a fifth. Sequenced sample: blood. The origin of the receptors is a woman in her sixties or seventies in good health.

This clonotype was recorded once. V is TRBV20-1 and J is TRBJ2-3; 12 nucleotides agree with TRBD2. Germline CDR1 DFQATT, CDR2 SNEGSKA (reference sequence). The CDR3 runs 15 residues. Trimming took 6 bases from V and 7 from J; bases not matched to a gene: 11. The CDR3 reads CSAPALAGGYYTQYF. For the CDR3, the DNA is TGCAGTGCCCCTGCGCTAGCGGGGGGGTATTATACGCAGTATTTT.

The chain links TRBV4-1 to TRBJ2-5, with unresolved D. Germline CDR1 is MGHRA and CDR2 is YSYEKL. This CDR3 region has 14 residues. Deletions cut 2 bases from V and 0 bases from J, with 7 bases between. The CDR3 DNA reads as TGCGCCAGCAGCCAACAAGGGAACCAAGAGACCCAGTACTTC. It codes for CASSQQGNQETQYF.

This clonotype was observed a few times. The CDR3 protein is CASSLGLGADNQPQHF. The CDR3 region has the DNA TGTGCCAGCAGCTTAGGGTTGGGGGCGGATAATCAGCCCCAGCATTTT. The chain recombines TRBV7-9 with TRBJ1-5, with D possibly TRBD1 on 6 matching bases. This CDR3 spans 16 amino acids. Trimming left V 1 base short and J 4 bases short, with 14 bases between. Germline CDR1 reads SEHNR; CDR2 reads FQNEAQ (reference sequence).

The rearrangement uses TRBV5-1 and TRBJ2-3, with 8 bases matching TRBD2. The germline V gene encodes CDR1 SGHRS and CDR2 YFSETQ. The CDR3 consists of 15 residues. Unmatched junction bases numbered 7, after V lost 1 base and J lost 6 bases. The CDR3 loop is CASSLSLTGGDTQYF. The CDR3 DNA sequence: TGCGCCAGCAGCTTGAGCTTAACGGGAGGGGATACGCAGTATTTT.

Note on this clonotype: An end of the junction does not agree with germline; a read error may underlie this. The chain couples TRBV5-1 to TRBJ1-1; D unclear. Per the germline V gene, CDR1 is SGHRS and CDR2 is YFSETQ. The CDR3 consists of 14 residues. The CDR3 DNA is TGCGCCAGCAGCATAAACATTATGAACACTGAGGCTTTCTTT. Its protein is CASSINIMNTEAFF.

The chain couples TRBV4-1 to TRBJ2-5; D call uncertain. The V end was cut by 1 base, the J end by 5 bases, with 14 bases between. The germline V gene has CDR1 MGHRA and CDR2 YSYEKL. The CDR3 has 15 amino acids. CDR3 sequence: CASSQAHLTRETQYF. The CDR3 DNA follows: TGCGCCAGCAGCCAAGCCCATCTAACCCGGGAGACCCAGTACTTC.

The V and J genes are TRBV20-1 and TRBJ2-3; 12 bases agree with TRBD2. Per the germline V gene, CDR1 is DFQATT and CDR2 is SNEGSKA (reference sequence). V shed 3 bases and J 6 bases; nucleotides not matched to a gene: 7. This CDR3 region has 15 residues. The CDR3 is CSASVRLAGADTQYF. Written as DNA, the CDR3 is TGCAGTGCTAGTGTAAGACTAGCGGGAGCCGATACGCAGTATTTT.

V usage is TRBV20-1 and J usage is TRBJ2-7, with 8 positions matching TRBD1. Gene TRBJ2-5 matches the end of the DNA better, so the J call may be wrong. Germline loops: CDR1 DFQATT, CDR2 SNEGSKA (reference sequence). The CDR3 length is 14 residues. The CDR3 DNA follows: TGCAGTACCGCCGTCGTCAGGGGGCGGGAGACCCAGTACTTC. Its protein is CSTAVVRGRETQYF.

This clonotype was counted between two and nine times. The chain is built from TRBV6-2 or TRBV6-3 and TRBJ1-2; no definite D call. The CDR3 has 12 residues. The germline V gene has CDR1 MNHEY and CDR2 SVGEGT. V was clipped by 5 bases and J by 8 bases, with 12 bases between them. CDR3 DNA: TGTGCCAGCAGTCTGACGCAATTCGGCTACACCTTC. Amino acid sequence: CASSLTQFGYTF.

This clonotype was counted only a few times. The J gene is TRBJ1-5, the V gene TRBV18; D is uncertain. The germline V gene has CDR1 KGHSH and CDR2 LQKENI. V lost 0 bases to trimming and J lost 1 base, with 1 base between them. This CDR3 has 13 residues. CDR3 residues: CASSPPSNQPQHF. In DNA, the CDR3 is TGTGCCAGCTCACCACCAAGCAATCAGCCCCAGCATTTT.

This chain links TRBV7-2 with TRBJ1-2; D not resolved. The V end was cut by 2 bases, the J end by 2 bases, with 12 bases between. This CDR3 is 15 amino acids long. Germline V gene sequence: CDR1 SGHTA, CDR2 FQGNSA. CDR3 in amino acids: CASSLQVQGNYGYTF. In DNA, the CDR3 is TGTGCCAGCAGCTTACAGGTTCAAGGCAACTATGGCTACACCTTC.

The chain carries TRBV28 and TRBJ2-7, with a possible D match to TRBD1 (6 bases). This CDR3 region has 14 residues. The V and J ends lost 8 bases and 2 bases respectively, with 16 bases between them. Germline lookup yields CDR1 MDHEN and CDR2 SYDVKM. In DNA, the CDR3 is TGTGCCAGCGAGGACGACAGGTCACCCTACGAGCAGTACTTC. Protein: CASEDDRSPYEQYF.

The V gene is TRBV12-3 or TRBV12-4, the J gene TRBJ2-6; the D gene could be TRBD1 or TRBD2 (5 bases each). Trimming took 3 bases from V and 2 from J, leaving 14 bases between them. CDR3 length equals 17 residues. Here the CDR3 reads CASSFRTRGAGANVLTF. DNA of the CDR3: TGTGCCAGCAGTTTCCGGACTCGGGGCGCTGGGGCCAACGTCCTGACTTTC.

This clonotype was seen more than once but under ten times. This chain uses TRBV4-1 with TRBJ1-4, with unresolved D. With 1 base removed from V and 6 bases from J, the gap between germline ends came to 9 bases. The CDR3 is 14 amino acids. The germline CDR1 and CDR2 sequences are MGHRA and YSYEKL. The CDR3 DNA reads TGCGCCAGCAGCCAAGTTTTATTGGATGAAAAACTGTTTTTT. As protein: CASSQVLLDEKLFF.

About this clonotype: One end of the junction fails to match germline, which may point to a read error. V is TRBV25-1 and J is TRBJ2-1, with unresolved D. Germline CDR1 and CDR2: MGHDK and SYGVNS. The CDR3 has 15 amino acids. DNA for the CDR3: TGTGCCAGCAGTGAAAGGACGGCCTACCTGGATGAGCGGTTCTTC. Encoded protein: CASSERTAYLDERFF.

This chain links TRBV10-3 with TRBJ2-4, with 13 nucleotides matching TRBD2. The CDR3 has 16 residues. Germline V gene lookup returns CDR1 ENHRY and CDR2 SYGVKD. V gave up 10 bases and J gave up 13 bases; unmatched junction bases: 19. In nucleotides, the CDR3 is TGTGCCACCAGAGATGCGAGACTAGCGGGAGGCTTGGAGCAGTACTTC. This gives the protein CATRDARLAGGLEQYF.

V usage is TRBV20-1 and J usage is TRBJ2-1; 9 bases line up with TRBD2. Germline values: CDR1 DFQATT, CDR2 SNEGSKA (reference sequence). This CDR3 has 17 residues. V dropped 6 bases and J dropped 6; count of bases not matched to a gene: 18. The CDR3 nucleotides read TGCAGTGCCCCCCAAGGGGCTAGCGGGATTACGGTCAATGAGCAGTTCTTC. As protein: CSAPQGASGITVNEQFF.

This clonotype was picked up a small number of times. The chain couples TRBV24-1 to TRBJ2-7; 13 bases fit TRBD2. The trim removed 3 bases at V and 3 bases at J, leaving 4 bases unmatched. Germline V CDR1 and CDR2: KGHDR, SFDVKD. This CDR3 is 16 amino acids long. CDR3 sequence (DNA): TGTGCCACCAGTGATCCCCGGACTAGCGGGAGCTACGAGCAGTACTTC. Amino acid sequence: CATSDPRTSGSYEQYF.

V and J are TRBV27 and TRBJ2-7; D is undetermined. Trimming took off 6 bases at V and 0 bases at J, with 9 bases between the two ends. The CDR3 sequence is 13 residues long. CDR1 and CDR2 (germline): MNHEY, SMNVEV (reference sequence). CDR3 in DNA: TGTGCCAGCAGGGCCCACCGCTCCTACGAGCAGTACTTC. Its protein product is CASRAHRSYEQYF.

This clonotype was found a few times. The chain carries TRBV7-2 and TRBJ1-4; no reliable D call. Trimming pared 4 bases from V and 0 bases from J, leaving 6 bases between. Germline lookup yields CDR1 SGHTA and CDR2 FQGNSA. The CDR3 extends over 14 amino acids. DNA for the CDR3: TGTGCCAGCAGCTCCTCATCAACTAATGAAAAACTGTTTTTT. It is translated as CASSSSSTNEKLFF.

V is TRBV12-3 or TRBV12-4 and J is TRBJ2-1; D tentatively reads TRBD1 or TRBD2 (5 bases each). The length of the CDR3 is 16 residues. Deletions cut 6 bases from V and 0 bases from J, with 15 bases between. The CDR3 coding sequence is TGTGCCAGCAGCCCCGGGACCGCAAGCTCCTACAATGAGCAGTTCTTC. This encodes CASSPGTASSYNEQFF.

The V and J genes are TRBV5-6 and TRBJ2-1, with D unresolved. The CDR3 runs 19 residues. The germline V and J ends were trimmed by 2 bases and 8 bases, with 29 bases remaining between them. Germline V lookup: CDR1 SGHDT, CDR2 YYEEEE. For the CDR3, the DNA is TGTGCCAGCAGCTTTGAGTCATACGAACCCTGGGGTCTGCAGGATGAGCAGTTCTTC. It translates to CASSFESYEPWGLQDEQFF.

The rearrangement joins TRBV3-1 to TRBJ2-3, with D perhaps matching TRBD2 (5 bases). Germline lookup yields CDR1 LGHDT and CDR2 YNNKEL (reference sequence). V lost 1 base and J lost 5, with 10 bases in between. CDR3 length equals 14 residues. Here the CDR3 DNA reads TGTGCCAGCAGCCAAGTGGGAGAAGGAGATACGCAGTATTTT. Amino acids: CASSQVGEGDTQYF.

The rearrangement links TRBV7-2 to TRBJ1-2, with D unclear. The CDR3 is 14 amino acids. Germline CDR1 SGHTA, CDR2 FQGNSA. V shed 5 bases and J shed 4 bases, with 14 bases lying between them. Written as DNA, the CDR3 is TGTGCCAGCAGCCGGGATCGGACGAGCTATGGCTACACCTTC. As protein: CASSRDRTSYGYTF.

The chain carries TRBV14 and TRBJ2-1; D not resolved. Germline V gene sequence: CDR1 SGHDN, CDR2 FVKESK. The CDR3 has 13 amino acids. CDR3 DNA sequence: TGTACCGTGACGGACCACCCTGGCAATGAGCAGTTCTTC. It is translated as CTVTDHPGNEQFF.

This clonotype was detected a few times. The chain joins TRBV7-9 to TRBJ2-4, with a tentative D call TRBD1 (7 bases). V lost 3 bases and J 6 bases, leaving 21 bases between the germline ends. The germline CDR1 and CDR2 sequences are SEHNR and FQNEAQ (reference sequence). The CDR3 runs 17 residues. The CDR3 coding sequence is TGTGCCAGCAGCTTCGGTACCAGTTACCAGGGGGGAAACATTCAGTACTTC. Its protein product is CASSFGTSYQGGNIQYF.

The chain is built from TRBV5-1 and TRBJ2-7, with 10 bases that match TRBD2. V shed 4 bases and J 3 bases; nucleotides not matched to a gene: 16. CDR1 is SGHRS and CDR2 is YFSETQ in the germline V gene. The CDR3 runs 18 residues. The CDR3 loop reads CASSGTVLAGVKVYEQYF. Here the CDR3 DNA reads TGCGCCAGCAGCGGCACAGTCCTAGCGGGAGTAAAGGTCTACGAGCAGTACTTC.

The gene calls are TRBV20-1 and TRBJ1-5; 7 nucleotides match TRBD1. The germline gives CDR1 DFQATT, CDR2 SNEGSKA (reference sequence). With 6 bases clipped from V and 3 bases from J, the junction kept 5 bases outside the gene matches. The CDR3 runs to 13 residues. CDR3 sequence reads: CSALGQHNQPQHF. The CDR3 DNA is TGCAGTGCCCTGGGACAGCACAATCAGCCCCAGCATTTT.